This T cell receptor (beta chain) was sequenced for a study of vaccination and CD4 T cells after COVID-19. At the level of the study: Post-diagnosis, post-COVID samples were collected after a median approximately 110 days, ranging 35 to 161. The cells were exposed to overlapping spike peptides originating from SARS-CoV-2, HCoV-NL63, HCoV-OC43 and HCoV-229E for stimulation.

Cultured CD4+ T cell DNA underwent sequencing with the Oncomine TCR Beta short-read assay. MiXCR was run by TCRdb on the PCR reads, yielding one entry per CDR3 protein. This repertoire shows thousands of distinct CDR3 sequences, 28% found once; its top ten account for less than 35%. As to this clonotype: Its target is not known. A much larger clone differs from this one at a single base, so this may be a read error.

Treatment defined: roughly nine-day PBMC culture with coronavirus spike peptide pools or control peptides (ViraFEST assay). IL-2 (about 10 IU/ml) and peptide pools (approximately 9.8 ug/ml) were added to cultures of a few million PBMCs per well. The CDR3 loop spans 16 amino acids. Trimming took off 7 bases at V and 2 bases at J, with 23 bases between the two ends. Germline CDR1 DFQATT, CDR2 SNEGSKA (reference sequence). Material: CD4+ T cells from blood, cultured in vitro, obtained after SARS-CoV-2 vaccination. The V and J genes are TRBV20-1 and TRBJ2-5, with D possibly being TRBD2 (6 bases). This clonotype originated in a human donor who had recovered from COVID-19. In DNA, the CDR3 is TGCAGTGGTGACGGTTGGGAGGCTGGAGGACAAGAGACCCAGTACTTC. The encoded protein is CSGDGWEAGGQETQYF.